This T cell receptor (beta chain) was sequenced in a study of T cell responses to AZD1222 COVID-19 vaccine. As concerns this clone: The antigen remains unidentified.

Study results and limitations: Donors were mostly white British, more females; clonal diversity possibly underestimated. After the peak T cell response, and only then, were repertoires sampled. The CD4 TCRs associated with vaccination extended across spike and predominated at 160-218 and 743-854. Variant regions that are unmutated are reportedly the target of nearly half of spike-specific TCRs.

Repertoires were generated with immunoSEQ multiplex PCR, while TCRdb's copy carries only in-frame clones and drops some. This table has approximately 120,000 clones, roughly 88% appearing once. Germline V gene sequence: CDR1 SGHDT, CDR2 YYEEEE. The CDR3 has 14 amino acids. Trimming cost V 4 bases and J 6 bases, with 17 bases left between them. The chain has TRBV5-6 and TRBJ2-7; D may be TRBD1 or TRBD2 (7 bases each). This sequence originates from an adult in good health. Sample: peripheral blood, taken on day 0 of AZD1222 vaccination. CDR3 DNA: TGTGCCAGCAGCGCGGGGGACAGCAGTGGCGAGCAGTACTTC. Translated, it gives CASSAGDSSGEQYF.